The present entry profiles one T cell receptor beta chain with its context. Its antigen remains unidentified. TCR beta VDJ combinations and CDR3 sequences were profiled from genomic DNA. One entry per CDR3 protein results from TCRdb running MiXCR on the reads. Of about 160,000 distinct CDR3 sequences in the sample, more than 45% are singletons; the top ten hold approximately 3%. The data were taken from a study of CD8+CD57+ T cells in acquired aplastic anemia. Whole-study context: The average for DNA from sorted CD4+ and CD8+ cells was roughly 3 ug. Study-wide findings and caveats: Researchers report that approximately 28 CD8+ CDR3 sequences appeared in both patients and controls.

It was patients with CD8+CD57+ cell expansion by flow cytometry who were chosen for sequencing. The enrolled patients all had severe acquired aplastic anemia. Patients were untreated when blood was sampled. The sequencing sample was made of sorted CD4+, CD8+, or CD8+CD57+ T cells (not recorded which) from PBMCs. The origin of this receptor is a human donor with aplastic anemia.

The CDR3 is CSATAPTYEQYF. The CDR3 DNA is TGCAGTGCTACCGCTCCGACCTACGAGCAGTACTTC. V usage is TRBV20-1 and J usage is TRBJ2-7; D is unresolved. CDR3 length: 12 residues. V was trimmed by 4 bases and J by 2 bases, leaving 9 bases between them. CDR1 and CDR2 from the germline V gene are DFQATT and SNEGSKA (reference sequence).